The TCR beta chain described here comes from a study of cytomegalovirus exposure and HLA in healthy donors. This CDR3 has 11 amino acids. The germline V gene encodes CDR1 DFQATT and CDR2 SNEGSKA (reference sequence). V was shortened by 6 bases and J by 5 bases, with 10 bases between the two germline ends. The primer mix had 60 Vbeta and 13 Jbeta primers. The protocol was immunoSEQ multiplex PCR, while the TCRdb copy is restricted to in-frame clones and leaves out a portion. The sample holds some 170,000 clones, 80% seen once. The J gene is TRBJ2-5, the V gene TRBV20-1, with a weak D call TRBD2 (6 bases). This receptor was identified in a man aged 30 to 45 in good health and CMV-seronegative. The sample was PBMCs. The CDR3 spells CSAPRGETQYF. The DNA for the CDR3 is TGCAGTGCCCCCCGGGGGGAGACCCAGTACTTC.